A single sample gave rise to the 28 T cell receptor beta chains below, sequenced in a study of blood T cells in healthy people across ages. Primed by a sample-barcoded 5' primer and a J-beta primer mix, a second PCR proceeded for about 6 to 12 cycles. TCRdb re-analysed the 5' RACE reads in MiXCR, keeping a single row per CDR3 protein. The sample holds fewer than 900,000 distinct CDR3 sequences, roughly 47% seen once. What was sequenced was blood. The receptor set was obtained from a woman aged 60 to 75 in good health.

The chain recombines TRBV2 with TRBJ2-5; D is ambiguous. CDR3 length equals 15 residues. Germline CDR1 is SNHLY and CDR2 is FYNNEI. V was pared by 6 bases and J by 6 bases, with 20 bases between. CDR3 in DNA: TGTGCCAGCAGGCCCCCTGGGGTTGGAGAACAGACCCAGTACTTC. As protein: CASRPPGVGEQTQYF.

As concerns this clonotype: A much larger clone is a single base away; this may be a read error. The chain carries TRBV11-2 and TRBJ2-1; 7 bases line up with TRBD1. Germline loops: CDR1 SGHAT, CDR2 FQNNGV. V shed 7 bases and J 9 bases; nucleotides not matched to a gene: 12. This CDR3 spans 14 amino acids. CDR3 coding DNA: TGTGCCAGCACCTCGGGACAGCTGGGCGGTGAGCAGTTCTTC. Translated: CASTSGQLGGEQFF.

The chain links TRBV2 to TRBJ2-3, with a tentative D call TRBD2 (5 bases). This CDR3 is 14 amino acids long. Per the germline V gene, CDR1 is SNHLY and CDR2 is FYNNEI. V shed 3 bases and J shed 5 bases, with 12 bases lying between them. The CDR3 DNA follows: TGTGCCAGCAGTGACGAGGGAGTGGAAGATACGCAGTATTTT. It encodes CASSDEGVEDTQYF.

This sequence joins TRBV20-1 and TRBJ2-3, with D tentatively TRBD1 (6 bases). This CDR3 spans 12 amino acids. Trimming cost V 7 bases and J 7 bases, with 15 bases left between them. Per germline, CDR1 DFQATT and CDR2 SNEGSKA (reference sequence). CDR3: CSGQAPLNTQYF. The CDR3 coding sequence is TGCAGTGGACAGGCCCCTCTAAATACGCAGTATTTT.

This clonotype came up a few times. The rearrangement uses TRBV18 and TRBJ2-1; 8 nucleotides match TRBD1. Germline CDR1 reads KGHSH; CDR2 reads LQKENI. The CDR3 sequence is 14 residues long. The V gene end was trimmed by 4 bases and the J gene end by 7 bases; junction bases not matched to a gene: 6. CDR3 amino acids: CASSLTGQANEQFF. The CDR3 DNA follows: TGTGCCAGCTCACTAACGGGACAGGCTAATGAGCAGTTCTTC.

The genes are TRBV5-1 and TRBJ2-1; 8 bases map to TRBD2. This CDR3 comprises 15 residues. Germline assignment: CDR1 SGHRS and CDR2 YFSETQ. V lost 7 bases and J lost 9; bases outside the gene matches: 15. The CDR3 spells CASGGGAGGDGEQFF. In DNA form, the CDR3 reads TGCGCCAGCGGCGGGGGTGCGGGAGGAGATGGTGAGCAGTTCTTC.

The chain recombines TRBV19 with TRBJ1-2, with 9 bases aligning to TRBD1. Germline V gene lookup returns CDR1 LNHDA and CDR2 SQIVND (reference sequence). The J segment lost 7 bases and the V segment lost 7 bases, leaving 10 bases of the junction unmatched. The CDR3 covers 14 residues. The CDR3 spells CASTWDREVGGYTF. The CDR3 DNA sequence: TGTGCCAGTACCTGGGACAGGGAGGTTGGTGGCTACACCTTC.

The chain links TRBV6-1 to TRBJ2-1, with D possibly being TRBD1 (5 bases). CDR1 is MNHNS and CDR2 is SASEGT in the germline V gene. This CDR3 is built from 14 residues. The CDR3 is CGGQGHGSYNEQFF. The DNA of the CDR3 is TGTGGCGGTCAGGGTCACGGGTCCTACAATGAGCAGTTCTTC.

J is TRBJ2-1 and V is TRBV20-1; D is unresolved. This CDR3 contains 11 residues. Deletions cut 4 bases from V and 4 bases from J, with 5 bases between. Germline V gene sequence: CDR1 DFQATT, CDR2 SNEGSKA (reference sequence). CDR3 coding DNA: TGCAGTGCTAAATATTACAATGAGCAGTTCTTC. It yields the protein CSAKYYNEQFF.

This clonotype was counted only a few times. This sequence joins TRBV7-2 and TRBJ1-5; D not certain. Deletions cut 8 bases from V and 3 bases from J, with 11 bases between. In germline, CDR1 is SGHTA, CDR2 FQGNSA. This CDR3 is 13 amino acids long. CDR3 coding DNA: TGTGCCAGCCGAGGGCAGAACAATCAGCCCCAGCATTTT. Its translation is CASRGQNNQPQHF.

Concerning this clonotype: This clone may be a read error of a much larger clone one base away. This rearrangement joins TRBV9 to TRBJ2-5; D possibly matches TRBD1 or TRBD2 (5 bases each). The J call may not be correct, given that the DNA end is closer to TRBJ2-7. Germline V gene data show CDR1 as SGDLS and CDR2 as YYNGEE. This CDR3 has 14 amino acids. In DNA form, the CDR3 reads TGTGCCAGTGAGAGGGGAGACCCTGCCTACGAGCAGTACTTC. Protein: CASERGDPAYEQYF.

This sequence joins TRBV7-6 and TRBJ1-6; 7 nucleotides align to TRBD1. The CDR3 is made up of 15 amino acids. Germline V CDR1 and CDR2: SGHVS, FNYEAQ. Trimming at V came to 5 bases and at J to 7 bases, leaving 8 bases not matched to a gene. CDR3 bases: TGTGCCAGCAGCCCGGCCGGGACAGAGAATTCACCCCTCCACTTT. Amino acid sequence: CASSPAGTENSPLHF.

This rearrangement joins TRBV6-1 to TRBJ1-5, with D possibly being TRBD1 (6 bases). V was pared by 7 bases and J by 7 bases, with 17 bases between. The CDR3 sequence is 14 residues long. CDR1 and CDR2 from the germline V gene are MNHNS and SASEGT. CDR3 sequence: CASIPGQGRQPQHF. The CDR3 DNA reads TGTGCCAGCATCCCCGGGCAGGGGAGACAGCCCCAGCATTTT.

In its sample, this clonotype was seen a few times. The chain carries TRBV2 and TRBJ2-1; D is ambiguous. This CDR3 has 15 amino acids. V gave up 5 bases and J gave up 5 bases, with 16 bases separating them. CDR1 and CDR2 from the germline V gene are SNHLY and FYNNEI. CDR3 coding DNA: TGTGCCAGCAGTCCACACCCAGGATCAGACAATGAGCAGTTCTTC. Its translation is CASSPHPGSDNEQFF.

The chain's CDR3 is CASSFDRERFGYTF. DNA of the CDR3: TGCGCCAGCAGCTTCGACAGGGAGAGGTTTGGCTACACCTTC. V usage is TRBV5-1 and J usage is TRBJ1-2; TRBD1 matches 7 bases. Trimming at V came to 2 bases and at J to 7 bases, leaving 8 bases not matched to a gene. This CDR3 is 14 amino acids long. CDR1 and CDR2 from the germline V gene are SGHRS and YFSETQ.

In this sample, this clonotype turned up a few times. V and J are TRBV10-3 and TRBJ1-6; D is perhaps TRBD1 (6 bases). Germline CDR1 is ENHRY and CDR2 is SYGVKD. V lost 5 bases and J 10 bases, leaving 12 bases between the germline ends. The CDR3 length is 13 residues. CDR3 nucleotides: TGTGCCATCAGTAAACAGGGTTTGTCACCCCTCCACTTT. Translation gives CAISKQGLSPLHF.

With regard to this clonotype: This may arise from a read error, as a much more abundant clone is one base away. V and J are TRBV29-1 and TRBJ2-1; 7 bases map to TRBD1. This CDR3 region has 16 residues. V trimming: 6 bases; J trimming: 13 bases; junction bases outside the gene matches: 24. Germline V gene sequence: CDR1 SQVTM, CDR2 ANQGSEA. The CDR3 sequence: CSVRNNRGRPQETQFF. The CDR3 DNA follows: TGCAGCGTCCGAAATAACAGGGGTCGACCTCAAGAGACCCAGTTCTTC.

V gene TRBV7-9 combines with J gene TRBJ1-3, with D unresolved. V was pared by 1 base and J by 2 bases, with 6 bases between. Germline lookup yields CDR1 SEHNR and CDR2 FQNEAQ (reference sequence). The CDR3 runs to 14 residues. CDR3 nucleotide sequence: TGTGCCAGCAGCTTAGTAGTCCCTGGAAACACCATATATTTT. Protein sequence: CASSLVVPGNTIYF.

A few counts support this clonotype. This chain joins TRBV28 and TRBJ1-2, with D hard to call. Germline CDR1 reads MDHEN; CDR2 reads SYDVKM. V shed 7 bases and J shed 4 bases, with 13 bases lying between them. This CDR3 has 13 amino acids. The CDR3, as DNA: TGTGCCAGCAATAGGGAGGGTAGCTATGGCTACACCTTC. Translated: CASNREGSYGYTF.

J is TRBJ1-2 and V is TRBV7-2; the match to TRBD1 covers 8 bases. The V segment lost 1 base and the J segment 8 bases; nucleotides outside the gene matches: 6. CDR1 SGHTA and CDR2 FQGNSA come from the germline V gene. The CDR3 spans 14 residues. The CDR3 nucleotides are TGTGCCAGCAGCTTAGAGGACAGGGCAGGGGGCTACACCTTC. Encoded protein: CASSLEDRAGGYTF.

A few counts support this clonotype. Here the CDR3 reads CSARPAFGINDGRGYGYTF. DNA for the CDR3: TGCAGTGCTAGACCAGCTTTTGGAATTAACGACGGGCGGGGCTATGGCTACACCTTC. The V call is TRBV20-1, the J call TRBJ1-2; D ambiguous. Germline V gene sequence: CDR1 DFQATT, CDR2 SNEGSKA (reference sequence). The CDR3 sequence is 19 residues long. The V and J ends lost 2 bases and 4 bases respectively, with 29 bases between them.

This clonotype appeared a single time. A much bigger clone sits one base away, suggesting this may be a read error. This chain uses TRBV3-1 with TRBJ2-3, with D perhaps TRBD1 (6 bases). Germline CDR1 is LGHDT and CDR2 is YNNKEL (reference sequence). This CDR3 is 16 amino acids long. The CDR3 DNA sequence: TGTGCCAGCAGCTCTCCGGGACAACCTTCCACAGATACGCGGTATTTT. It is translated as CASSSPGQPSTDTRYF.

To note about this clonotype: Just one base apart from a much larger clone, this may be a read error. This CDR3 reads CASSWGGGQEQYF. The CDR3 coding sequence is TGTGCCAGCAGCTGGGGAGGTGGACAGGAGCAGTACTTC. V usage is TRBV27 and J usage is TRBJ2-1; D possibly uses TRBD1 or TRBD2 (6 bases each). The J call may be wrong; the DNA end is better matched by TRBJ2-7. Germline assignment: CDR1 MNHEY and CDR2 SMNVEV (reference sequence). CDR3 length: 13 residues.

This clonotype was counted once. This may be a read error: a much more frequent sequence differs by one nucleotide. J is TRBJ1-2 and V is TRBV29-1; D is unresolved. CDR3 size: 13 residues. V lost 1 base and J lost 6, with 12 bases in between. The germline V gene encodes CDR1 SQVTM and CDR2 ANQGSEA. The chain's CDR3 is CSVEAPKGNGYTF. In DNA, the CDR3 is TGCAGCGTTGAAGCACCGAAGGGCAATGGCTACACCTTC.

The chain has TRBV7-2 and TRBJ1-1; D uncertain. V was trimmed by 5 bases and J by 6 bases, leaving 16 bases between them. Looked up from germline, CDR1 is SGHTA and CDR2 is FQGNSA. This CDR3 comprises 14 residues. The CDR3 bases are TGTGCCAGCAGCGTAGAAGGACTAAACGCTGAAGCTTTCTTT. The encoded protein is CASSVEGLNAEAFF.

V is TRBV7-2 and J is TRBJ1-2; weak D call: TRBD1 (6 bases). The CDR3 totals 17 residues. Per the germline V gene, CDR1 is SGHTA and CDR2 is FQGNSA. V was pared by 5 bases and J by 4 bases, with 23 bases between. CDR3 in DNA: TGTGCCAGCAGCCCTGGGGTAGAAGAGGGGGGACTCTATGGCTACACCTTC. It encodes CASSPGVEEGGLYGYTF.

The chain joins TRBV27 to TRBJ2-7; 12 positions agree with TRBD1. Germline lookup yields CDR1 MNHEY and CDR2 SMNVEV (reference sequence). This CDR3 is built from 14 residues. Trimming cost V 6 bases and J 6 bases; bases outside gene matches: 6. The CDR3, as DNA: TGTGCCAGCAGCTCCGGGACAGGGGGCGTCGAGCAGTACTTC. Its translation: CASSSGTGGVEQYF.

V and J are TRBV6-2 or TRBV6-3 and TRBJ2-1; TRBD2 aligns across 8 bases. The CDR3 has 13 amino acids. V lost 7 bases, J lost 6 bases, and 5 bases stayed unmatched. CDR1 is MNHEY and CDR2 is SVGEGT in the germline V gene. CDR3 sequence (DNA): TGTGCCAGCACTAACGGGGGGGCCAATGAGCAGTTCTTC. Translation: CASTNGGANEQFF.